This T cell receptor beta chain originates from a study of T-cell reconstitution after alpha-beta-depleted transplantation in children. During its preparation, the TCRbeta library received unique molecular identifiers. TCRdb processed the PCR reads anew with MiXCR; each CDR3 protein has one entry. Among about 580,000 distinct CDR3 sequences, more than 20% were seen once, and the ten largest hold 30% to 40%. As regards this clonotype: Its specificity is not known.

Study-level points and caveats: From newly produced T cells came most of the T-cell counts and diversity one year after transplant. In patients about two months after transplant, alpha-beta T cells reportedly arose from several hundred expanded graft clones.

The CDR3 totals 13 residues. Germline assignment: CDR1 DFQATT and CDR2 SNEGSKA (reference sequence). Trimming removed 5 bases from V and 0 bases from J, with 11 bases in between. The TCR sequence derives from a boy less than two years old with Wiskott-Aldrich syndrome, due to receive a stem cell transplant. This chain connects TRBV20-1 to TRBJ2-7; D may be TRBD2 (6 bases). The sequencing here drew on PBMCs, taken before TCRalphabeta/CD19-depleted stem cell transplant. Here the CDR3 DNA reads TGCAGTGCTGGGGGGTACAGCTCCTACGAGCAGTACTTC. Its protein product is CSAGGYSSYEQYF.